The rows below give T cell receptor beta chains drawn from one sample of a study of shared clonotypes between healthy human individuals. Sequencing used immunoSEQ multiplex PCR; TCRdb keeps in-frame clones, though not all of them. The data show 450,000 to 550,000 clones, about four fifths seen once. Material: PBMCs. The source of these receptors is a woman in her forties in good health. Some clones in this sample may be carry-over from other donors' samples. Each CDR3 is given with its conserved first and last residue. D genes are given only for firm matches. Some rows have no size entry. The others give once, few or many, or a class for an expanded clone.

>.|TRBJ2-7|TRBV15|.
TGTGCCACCAGCAGAGTGGGGGGCGAGCAGTACTTC
CATSRVGGEQYF
>TRBD1|TRBJ2-7|TRBV7-9|.
TGTGCCAGCAGTTCCGTCCATAGACAGGGCTACGAGCAGTACTTC
CASSSVHRQGYEQYF
>.|TRBJ2-7|TRBV7-6|.
TGTGCCAGCAGCTCCCGACCGGCCGACGAGCAGTACTTC
CASSSRPADEQYF
>.|TRBJ1-5|TRBV27|once
TGTGCCAGCAGTGGGCACGGGCAGCCCCAGCATTTT
CASSGHGQPQHF
>TRBD2|TRBJ2-3|TRBV7-9|few
TGTGCCAGCAGCTTATCCAGCGGGGGGACAGATACGCAGTATTTT
CASSLSSGGTDTQYF
>.|TRBJ1-5|TRBV18|few
TGTGCCAGCTCCATCGGACATAGCAATCAGCCCCAGCATTTT
CASSIGHSNQPQHF
>TRBD1|TRBJ2-1|TRBV2|.
TGTGCCAGCAGTGCACCGGGACAGACTTACAATGAGCAGTTCTTC
CASSAPGQTYNEQFF
>TRBD1|TRBJ2-3|TRBV12-5|.
TGTGCTAGTGGGGCCGGGACAGGAATCACAGATACGCAGTATTTT
CASGAGTGITDTQYF
>TRBD2|TRBJ2-7|TRBV28|.
TGTGCCAGCAGCCTCATAGCGGGAGGTCTCGAGCAGTACTTC
CASSLIAGGLEQYF
>.|TRBJ2-7|TRBV2|once
TGTGCCAGCAGTGAGGGGCATCGCGGGGACGAGCAGTACTTC
CASSEGHRGDEQYF